This entry describes one T cell receptor beta chain. The antigen it binds to is not known. No much larger clonotype is one base removed from it; base qualities were not supplied. These data are taken from a study of vaccination effects on CD4 cells after COVID-19 (dated by TCRdb to between 2021 and 2024). Looking at the study overall: Post-vaccine samples across the study were collected a median of 72 days after the second dose, with a range of 14 to 241. SARS-CoV-2 spike-specific CD4+ TCR repertoires from before and after mRNA vaccination were compared in COVID-19 convalescent patients and in infection-naive vaccine recipients. The full study included over 8 COVID-19 convalescent patients and a few SARS-CoV-2-naive healthy vaccine recipients. In the study, cultures from other donors were sequenced using the Oncomine TCR Beta short-read assay on an Illumina iSeq 100.

The receptor library was made with the immunoSEQ multiplex PCR assay. TCR beta CDR3 sequencing was performed on DNA from the cultured, isolated CD4+ T cells. Regarding the original processing steps: Non-productive TCR sequences were removed, reads were trimmed to the CDR3 region, and CDR3s of at least 7 amino acids were retained. Antigen-specific clonotypes were identified using the MANAFEST web app by comparison of expansion in peptide wells against reference cultures. To be called positive, a clone needed expansion at FDR<0.05 compared with the reference and with all other wells, an odds ratio greater than 5, and a frequency greater than 0.1% in two replicate wells. Cross-reactive clonotypes were defined as significantly expanded in SARS-CoV-2 spike wells and in at least one common cold coronavirus spike condition. CDR3 similarity was assessed by Levenshtein distance using the stringdist R package, and unrooted trees were constructed with ape in R 3.6.1. Here the immuneACCESS table is served through TCRdb, limited to in-frame sequences with V and J called. Missing clones are a known gap in these copies; in checked studies unresolved V genes cover under half, and the rest lacks a known reason. The DNA was the basis for D and trimming; V, J and clone size are from that table. The sample table records about 32,000 clones; 72% of these occur just once. Clones ranked in the top ten supply more than 10% of the sample.

Looking up the germline V gene yields CDR1 SGHRS and CDR2 YFSETQ. From its cysteine to its phenylalanine, the CDR3 spans 15 amino acids. Just the 45-base CDR3 DNA is kept, in frame starting at base 1. Germline trimming amounts to 0 bases on V and 9 bases on J, with 11 as the count of junction bases outside the gene matches. In the ViraFEST assay, PBMC were stimulated with viral peptide pools, and TCR sequencing was then used to find antigen-specific CD4+ T cell clonotypes based on their expansion. After 10 days of culture, CD4+ T cells were isolated with the EasySep CD4+ T cell isolation kit. Each participant received two doses of an mRNA SARS-CoV-2 vaccine, either BNT162b2 or mRNA-1273. Negative nucleocapsid antibody results before and after vaccination confirmed that the healthy vaccine recipients had no prior SARS-CoV-2 infection. Approximately 2 million PBMC per well were cultured in IMDM with about 5% human AB serum, roughly 10 IU/ml IL-2 and gentamicin, plus 10 ug/ml peptides. On days 3 and 7, half of the culture medium was replaced with fresh IL-2-containing medium. Unless otherwise noted, each peptide stimulation condition was cultured in triplicate wells. Using Ficoll-Paque Plus gradient centrifugation, PBMC were separated from whole blood and then either used fresh or cryopreserved at -140C. Overlapping peptide pools spanned the spike proteins of SARS-CoV-2 and the common cold coronaviruses HCoV-NL63, HCoV-OC43 and HCoV-229E. The QIAamp micro DNA kit was used to extract genomic DNA from the cultured CD4+ T cells.

Study-level results and caveats: In healthy vaccine recipients, vaccine-induced clones were almost all SARS-CoV-2 mono-reactive, with only 1 of 255 being cross-reactive with common cold coronaviruses. At late post-vaccination timepoints, both infection-induced and vaccine-induced clones showed marked clonal contraction, consistent with waning T cell responses. The study was limited by a small number of convalescent patients and lacked early post-infection timepoints.

The sequence links TRBV5-1 to TRBJ2-7, and 8 junction bases match TRBD1. The starting material was CD4+ T cells from PBMCs cultured with HCoV-229E spike peptides, obtained after COVID-19 vaccination. Per the publication, the cell subset or site label means: HCoV-229E spike overlapping peptide pool stimulation. This clonotype was obtained from a human donor who received a COVID-19 vaccine. CDR3 sequence: CASSLASKDRARQYF. The DNA sequence reads TGCGCCAGCAGCTTGGCCTCCAAGGACAGGGCGAGGCAGTACTTC.